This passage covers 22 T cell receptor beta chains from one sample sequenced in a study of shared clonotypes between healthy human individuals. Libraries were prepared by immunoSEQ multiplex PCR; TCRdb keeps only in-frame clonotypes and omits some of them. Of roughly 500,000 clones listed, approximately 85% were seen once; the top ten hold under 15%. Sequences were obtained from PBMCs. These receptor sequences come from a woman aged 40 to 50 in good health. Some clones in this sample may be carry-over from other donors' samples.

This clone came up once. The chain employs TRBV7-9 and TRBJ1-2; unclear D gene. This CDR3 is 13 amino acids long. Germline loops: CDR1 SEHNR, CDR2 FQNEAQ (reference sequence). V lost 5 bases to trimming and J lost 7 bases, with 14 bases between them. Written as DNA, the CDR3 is TGTGCCAGCAGCCCGACAAGGGAGGGTGGCTACACCTTC. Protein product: CASSPTREGGYTF.

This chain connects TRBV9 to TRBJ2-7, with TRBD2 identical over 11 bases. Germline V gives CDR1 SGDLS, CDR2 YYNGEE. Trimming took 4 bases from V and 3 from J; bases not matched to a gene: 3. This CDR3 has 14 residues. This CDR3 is CASSFGTSGYEQYF. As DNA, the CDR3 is TGTGCCAGCAGCTTCGGGACTAGCGGCTACGAGCAGTACTTC.

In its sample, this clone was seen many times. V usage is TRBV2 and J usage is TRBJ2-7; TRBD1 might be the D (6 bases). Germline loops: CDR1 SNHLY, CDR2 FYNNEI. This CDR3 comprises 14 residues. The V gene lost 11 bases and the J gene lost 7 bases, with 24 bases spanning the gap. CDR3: CACLRSDRPLEQYF. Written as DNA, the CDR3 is TGTGCCTGCCTTAGATCAGACAGGCCGTTGGAGCAGTACTTC.

CDR3 sequence: CASSPRAGGTDTQYF. In DNA, the CDR3 is TGTGCCAGCTCACCACGGGCAGGGGGCACAGATACGCAGTATTTT. V usage is TRBV18 and J usage is TRBJ2-3; D is possibly TRBD1 (6 bases). In germline, CDR1 is KGHSH, CDR2 LQKENI. The ends were cut back, 1 base at V and 1 base at J, with 9 bases in the middle. The CDR3 length is 15 residues.

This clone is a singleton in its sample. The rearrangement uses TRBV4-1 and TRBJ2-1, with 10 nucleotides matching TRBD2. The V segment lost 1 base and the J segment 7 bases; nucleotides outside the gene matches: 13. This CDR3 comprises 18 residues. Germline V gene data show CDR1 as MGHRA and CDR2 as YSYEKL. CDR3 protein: CASSQVPPASGSRNEQFF. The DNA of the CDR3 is TGCGCCAGCAGCCAAGTCCCTCCCGCTAGCGGGAGTCGGAATGAGCAGTTCTTC.

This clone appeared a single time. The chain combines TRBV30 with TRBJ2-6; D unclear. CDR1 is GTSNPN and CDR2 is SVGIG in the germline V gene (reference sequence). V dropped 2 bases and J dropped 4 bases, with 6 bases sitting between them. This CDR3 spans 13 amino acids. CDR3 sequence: CAWSYWGANVLTF. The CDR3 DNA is TGTGCCTGGAGTTATTGGGGGGCCAACGTCCTGACTTTC.

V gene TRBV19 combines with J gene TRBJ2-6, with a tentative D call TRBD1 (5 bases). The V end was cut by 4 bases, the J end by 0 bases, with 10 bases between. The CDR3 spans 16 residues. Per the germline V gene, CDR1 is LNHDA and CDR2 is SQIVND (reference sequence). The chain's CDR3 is CASSRTRRSGANVLTF. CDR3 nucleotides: TGTGCCAGTAGTAGGACACGACGCTCTGGGGCCAACGTCCTGACTTTC. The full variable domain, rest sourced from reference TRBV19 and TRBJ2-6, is DGGITQSPKYLFRKEGQNVTLSCEQNLNHDAMYWYRQDPGQGLRLIYYSQIVNDFQKGDIAEGYSVSREKKESFPLTVTSAQKNPTAFYLCASSRTRRSGANVLTFGAGSRLTVL.

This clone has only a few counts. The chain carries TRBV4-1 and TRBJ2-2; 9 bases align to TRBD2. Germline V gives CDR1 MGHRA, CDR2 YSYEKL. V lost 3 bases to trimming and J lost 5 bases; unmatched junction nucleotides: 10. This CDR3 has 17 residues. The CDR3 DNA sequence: TGCGCCAGCAGCCAGGGTAGCGGGAGCTCCGGGACCGGGGAGCTGTTTTTT. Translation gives CASSQGSGSSGTGELFF.

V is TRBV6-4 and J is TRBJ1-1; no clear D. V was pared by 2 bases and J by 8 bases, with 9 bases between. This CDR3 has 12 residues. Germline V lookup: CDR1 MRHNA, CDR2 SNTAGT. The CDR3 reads CASSDLRVEAFF. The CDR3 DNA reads TGTGCCAGCAGTGACCTCCGGGTAGAAGCTTTCTTT.

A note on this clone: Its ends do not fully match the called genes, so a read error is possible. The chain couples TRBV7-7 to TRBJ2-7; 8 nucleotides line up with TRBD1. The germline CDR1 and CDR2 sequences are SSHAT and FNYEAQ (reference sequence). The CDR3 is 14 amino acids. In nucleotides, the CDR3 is TGTGCTAGCAGCTTAGCAGGGGGCGAGTACGAGCAGTACTTC. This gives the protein CASSLAGGEYEQYF.

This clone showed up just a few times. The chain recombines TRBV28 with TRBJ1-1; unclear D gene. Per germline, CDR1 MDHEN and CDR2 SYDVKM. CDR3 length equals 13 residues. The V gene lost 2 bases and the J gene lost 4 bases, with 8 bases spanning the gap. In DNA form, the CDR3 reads TGTGCCAGCAGTTTACCAATTAGCACTGAAGCTTTCTTT. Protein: CASSLPISTEAFF.

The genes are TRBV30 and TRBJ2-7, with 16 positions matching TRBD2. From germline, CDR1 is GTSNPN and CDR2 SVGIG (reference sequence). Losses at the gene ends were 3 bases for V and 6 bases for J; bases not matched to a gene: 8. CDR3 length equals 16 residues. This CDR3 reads CAWRGLAGGFSGEQYF. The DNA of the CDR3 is TGTGCCTGGAGGGGACTAGCGGGAGGGTTCAGTGGCGAGCAGTACTTC.

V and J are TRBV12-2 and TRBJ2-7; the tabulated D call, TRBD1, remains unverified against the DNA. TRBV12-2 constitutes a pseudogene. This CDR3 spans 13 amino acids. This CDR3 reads CASRSQTGFVQYF. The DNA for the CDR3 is TGTGCAAGTCGCTCACAAACAGGGTTTGTGCAGTACTTC.

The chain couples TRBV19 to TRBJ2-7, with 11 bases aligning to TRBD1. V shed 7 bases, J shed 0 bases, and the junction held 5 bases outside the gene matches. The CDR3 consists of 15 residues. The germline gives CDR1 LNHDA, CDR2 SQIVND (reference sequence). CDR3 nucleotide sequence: TGTGCCAGTACCGTCGGACAGGGGGCCTCCTACGAGCAGTACTTC. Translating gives CASTVGQGASYEQYF.

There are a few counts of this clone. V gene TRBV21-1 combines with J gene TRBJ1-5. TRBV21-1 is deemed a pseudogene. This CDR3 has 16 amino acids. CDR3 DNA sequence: TGTGCCAGCAGCAAGGGGAGAGGGAGGGGCAATCAGCCCCAGCATTTT. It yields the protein CASSKGRGRGNQPQHF.

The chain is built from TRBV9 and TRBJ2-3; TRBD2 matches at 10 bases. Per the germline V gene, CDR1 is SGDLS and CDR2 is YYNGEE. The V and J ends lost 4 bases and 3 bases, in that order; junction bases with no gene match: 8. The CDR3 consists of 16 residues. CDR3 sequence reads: CASSRSGTSDTDTQYF. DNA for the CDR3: TGTGCCAGCAGCCGTTCGGGGACTAGCGATACAGATACGCAGTATTTT. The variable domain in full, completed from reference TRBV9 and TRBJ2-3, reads DSGVTQTPKHLITATGQRVTLRCSPRSGDLSVYWYQQSLDQGLQFLIQYYNGEERAKGNILERFSAQQFPDLHSELNLSSLELGDSALYFCASSRSGTSDTDTQYFGPGTRLTVL.

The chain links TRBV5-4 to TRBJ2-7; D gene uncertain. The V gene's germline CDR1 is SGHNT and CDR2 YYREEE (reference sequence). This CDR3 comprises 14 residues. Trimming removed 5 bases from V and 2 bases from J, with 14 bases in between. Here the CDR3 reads CASRSATDAYEQYF. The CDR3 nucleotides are TGTGCCAGCAGATCTGCGACTGACGCCTACGAGCAGTACTTC.

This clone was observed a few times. DNA for the CDR3: TGTGCCAGGGGGACTAGCGGGAGCTCCTACAATGAGCAGTTCTTC. It specifies CARGTSGSSYNEQFF. The chain is built from TRBV10-3 and TRBJ2-1; 14 nucleotides align to TRBD2. V was clipped by 10 bases and J by 0 bases; unmatched bases: 2. This CDR3 has 15 amino acids. Germline V gives CDR1 ENHRY, CDR2 SYGVKD.

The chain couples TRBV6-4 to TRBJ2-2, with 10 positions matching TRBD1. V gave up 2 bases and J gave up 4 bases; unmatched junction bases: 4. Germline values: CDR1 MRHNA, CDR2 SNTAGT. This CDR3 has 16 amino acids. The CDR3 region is CASSDQRTGGTGELFF. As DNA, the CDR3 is TGTGCCAGCAGTGACCAACGGACAGGGGGCACCGGGGAGCTGTTTTTT.

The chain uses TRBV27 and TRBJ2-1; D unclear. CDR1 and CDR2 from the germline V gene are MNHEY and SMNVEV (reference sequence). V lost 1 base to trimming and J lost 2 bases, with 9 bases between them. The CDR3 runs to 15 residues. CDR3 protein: CASSLLAPAYNEQFF. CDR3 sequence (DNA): TGTGCCAGCAGTTTATTAGCACCTGCCTACAATGAGCAGTTCTTC.

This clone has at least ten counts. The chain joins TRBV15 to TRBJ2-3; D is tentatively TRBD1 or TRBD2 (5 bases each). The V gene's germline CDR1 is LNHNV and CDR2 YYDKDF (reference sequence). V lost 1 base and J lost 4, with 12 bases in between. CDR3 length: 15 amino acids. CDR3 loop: CATSRVGDGSDTQYF. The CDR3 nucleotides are TGTGCCACCAGCAGAGTGGGGGATGGGTCAGATACGCAGTATTTT.

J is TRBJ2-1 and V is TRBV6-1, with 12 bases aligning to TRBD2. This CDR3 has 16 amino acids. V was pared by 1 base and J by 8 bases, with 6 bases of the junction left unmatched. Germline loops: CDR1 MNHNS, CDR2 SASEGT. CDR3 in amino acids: CASSEVLAGGNDEQFF. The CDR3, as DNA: TGTGCCAGCAGTGAAGTCCTAGCGGGGGGGAATGATGAGCAGTTCTTC.